These 26 T cell receptor beta chains share one sample of origin, sequenced in a study of cytomegalovirus exposure and HLA in healthy donors. The PCR ran on 60 Vbeta and 13 Jbeta primers. Method: immunoSEQ multiplex PCR; TCRdb's copy keeps in-frame clones and lacks some. The sample yields 100,000 to 150,000 clones, around 75% seen once. Sequencing used PBMCs. These receptors were taken from a woman between 50 and 59 years old in good health and CMV-seropositive.

V and J are TRBV5-1 and TRBJ1-1; 9 bases fit TRBD1. The V segment lost 0 bases and the J segment 5 bases; nucleotides outside the gene matches: 5. Germline loops: CDR1 SGHRS, CDR2 YFSETQ. This CDR3 is built from 15 residues. CDR3 residues: CASSLEQGAQTEAFF. In DNA form, the CDR3 reads TGCGCCAGCAGCTTGGAACAGGGGGCGCAGACTGAAGCTTTCTTT. Variable domain in full (rest from reference TRBV5-1 and TRBJ1-1): KAGVTQTPRYLIKTRGQQVTLSCSPISGHRSVSWYQQTPGQGLQFLFEYFSETQRNKGNFPGRFSGRQFSNSRSEMNVSTLELGDSALYLCASSLEQGAQTEAFFGQGTRLTVV.

The chain couples TRBV29-1 to TRBJ2-7; 10 nucleotides agree with TRBD1. Germline CDR1 and CDR2: SQVTM and ANQGSEA. The CDR3 is 14 amino acids. The junction had 10 bases not matched to a gene; V was cut back by 6 bases and J by 5 bases. The CDR3 region is CSVIRDRGSHEQYF. The DNA of the CDR3 is TGCAGCGTAATCCGGGACAGGGGATCCCACGAGCAGTACTTC.

The V gene is TRBV5-6, the J gene TRBJ1-2; D gene ambiguous. CDR3 length: 19 amino acids. V was clipped by 4 bases and J by 4 bases, with 29 bases between them. Looked up from germline, CDR1 is SGHDT and CDR2 is YYEEEE. CDR3 residues: CASSHNVAGHTRKFYGYTF. In nucleotides, the CDR3 is TGTGCCAGCAGCCATAACGTGGCAGGTCACACCCGCAAATTCTATGGCTACACCTTC.

The chain has TRBV5-6 and TRBJ2-1, with TRBD1 identical over 7 bases. In germline, CDR1 is SGHDT, CDR2 YYEEEE. Trimming took 0 bases from V and 4 from J; bases not matched to a gene: 7. The CDR3 contains 16 residues. This CDR3 reads CASSLARDSGYNEQFF. The CDR3 coding sequence is TGTGCCAGCAGCTTGGCCCGGGACAGCGGATACAATGAGCAGTTCTTC.

The genes are TRBV2 and TRBJ1-2; D call uncertain. Per the germline V gene, CDR1 is SNHLY and CDR2 is FYNNEI. The CDR3 is made up of 10 amino acids. Trimming took 11 bases from V and 7 from J, leaving 11 bases between them. The CDR3: CASGEFGYTF. In nucleotides, the CDR3 is TGTGCCTCTGGGGAGTTTGGCTACACCTTC.

The chain links TRBV7-9 to TRBJ2-7; D remains unclear. CDR1 is SEHNR, CDR2 FQNEAQ, per germline (reference sequence). The V and J ends lost 3 bases and 6 bases respectively, with 9 bases between them. The CDR3 extends over 12 amino acids. CDR3 sequence reads: CASSFPVSEQYF. DNA for the CDR3: TGTGCCAGCAGCTTCCCTGTTAGCGAGCAGTACTTC.

The V gene is TRBV6-5, the J gene TRBJ2-7; 7 nucleotides align to TRBD1. The CDR3 totals 15 residues. The germline V gene encodes CDR1 MNHEY and CDR2 SVGAGI. V was pared by 6 bases and J by 3 bases, with 11 bases of the junction left unmatched. CDR3 residues: CASSWDSRLGYEQYF. CDR3 nucleotides: TGTGCCAGCAGCTGGGACAGTAGGCTGGGCTACGAGCAGTACTTC.

This clone turned up a few times. The gene calls are TRBV7-2 and TRBJ2-3, with D maybe TRBD2 (6 bases). The CDR3 contains 17 residues. V was trimmed by 5 bases and J by 8 bases, leaving 26 bases between them. Germline assignment: CDR1 SGHTA and CDR2 FQGNSA. The CDR3 reads CASSPPGGGRRLGTQYF. Written as DNA, the CDR3 is TGTGCCAGCAGCCCCCCCGGGGGTGGCAGAAGACTTGGTACGCAGTATTTT.

CDR3 nucleotides: TGTGCCAGTAGTACCTCTAGCACAGATACGCAGTATTTT. Translation: CASSTSSTDTQYF. The chain joins TRBV19 to TRBJ2-3; D not resolved. The V gene lost 4 bases and the J gene lost 0 bases, with 5 bases spanning the gap. The CDR3 runs to 13 residues. Looked up from germline, CDR1 is LNHDA and CDR2 is SQIVND (reference sequence).

The chain joins TRBV10-3 to TRBJ1-1, with D perhaps TRBD1 (6 bases). Trimming stripped 0 bases from V and 10 bases from J, with 9 bases between. Germline V gene data show CDR1 as ENHRY and CDR2 as SYGVKD. The CDR3 extends over 12 amino acids. This CDR3 reads CAISESKGGAFF. As DNA, the CDR3 is TGTGCCATCAGTGAGTCGAAAGGGGGAGCTTTCTTT.

The V and J genes are TRBV5-1 and TRBJ2-5; 10 nucleotides agree with TRBD1. V gave up 4 bases and J gave up 5 bases; unmatched junction bases: 11. From germline, CDR1 is SGHRS and CDR2 YFSETQ. The CDR3 loop spans 16 amino acids. Here the CDR3 DNA reads TGCGCCAGCAGCCGAGACAGGGGGCAGACAGGGGAGACCCAGTACTTC. Translating it yields CASSRDRGQTGETQYF.

The chain carries TRBV9 and TRBJ1-1; D is undetermined. Trimming cost V 2 bases and J 4 bases, with 12 bases left between them. The CDR3 extends over 14 amino acids. Germline CDR1 reads SGDLS; CDR2 reads YYNGEE. The CDR3 is CASSVKAGSTEAFF. CDR3 DNA: TGTGCCAGCAGCGTCAAGGCTGGGAGCACTGAAGCTTTCTTT.

The chain uses TRBV2 and TRBJ1-4; D gene unclear. CDR3 length: 15 amino acids. In germline, CDR1 is SNHLY, CDR2 FYNNEI. Between the trimmed V and J ends, which lost 4 bases and 7 bases, there was a span of 16 bases. CDR3 protein: CASSARGFNSEKLFF. DNA of the CDR3: TGTGCCAGCAGTGCGCGGGGTTTCAATAGTGAAAAACTGTTTTTT.

The J gene is TRBJ1-1, the V gene TRBV4-2; D is possibly TRBD1 (6 bases). Trimming cost V 0 bases and J 1 base, with 6 bases left between them. Germline lookup yields CDR1 LGHNA and CDR2 YNFKEQ. The CDR3 length is 14 residues. The CDR3 coding sequence is TGTGCCAGCAGCCAAGAGGACAGGAACACTGAAGCTTTCTTT. Translating gives CASSQEDRNTEAFF.

The chain is built from TRBV15 and TRBJ1-3; 7 nucleotides align to TRBD1. V dropped 8 bases and J dropped 0; count of bases not matched to a gene: 4. The CDR3 has 14 amino acids. The V gene's germline CDR1 is LNHNV and CDR2 YYDKDF (reference sequence). CDR3 sequence: CATSRGTSGNTIYF. Here the CDR3 DNA reads TGTGCCACCTCCAGGGGGACCTCTGGAAACACCATATATTTT.

This chain uses TRBV5-6 with TRBJ2-7; unclear D gene. Between the trimmed V and J ends, which lost 2 bases and 0 bases, there was a span of 9 bases. Germline V gene sequence: CDR1 SGHDT, CDR2 YYEEEE. CDR3 size: 14 residues. CDR3 residues: CASSLIPSSYEQYF. Written as DNA, the CDR3 is TGTGCCAGCAGCTTAATCCCGAGCTCCTACGAGCAGTACTTC.

The chain combines TRBV27 with TRBJ2-1, with D perhaps matching TRBD2 (6 bases). From germline, CDR1 is MNHEY and CDR2 SMNVEV (reference sequence). The V and J ends lost 8 bases and 7 bases respectively, with 18 bases between them. The CDR3 is 14 amino acids. CDR3 coding DNA: TGTGCCAGCCGTCCGGGAGCCTTCCCGAATGAGCAGTTCTTC. It yields the protein CASRPGAFPNEQFF.

The chain joins TRBV29-1 to TRBJ1-1; D possibly corresponds to TRBD1 (6 bases). There are 10 residues in the CDR3. Germline values: CDR1 SQVTM, CDR2 ANQGSEA. Trimming took 6 bases from V and 10 from J, leaving 12 bases between them. CDR3 region: CSVTRGAAFF. The CDR3 DNA reads as TGCAGCGTCACCAGGGGCGCAGCTTTCTTT.

The chain carries TRBV5-1 and TRBJ2-5, with 14 bases aligning to TRBD2. Germline CDR1 is SGHRS and CDR2 is YFSETQ. The J segment lost 4 bases and the V segment lost 5 bases, leaving 7 bases of the junction unmatched. The length of the CDR3 is 16 residues. The CDR3 DNA sequence: TGCGCCAGCAGACCCGGGACTAGCGGGAGAATAGAGACCCAGTACTTC. Translating gives CASRPGTSGRIETQYF.

The J gene is TRBJ1-1, the V gene TRBV7-2, with TRBD1 identical over 10 bases. Germline loops: CDR1 SGHTA, CDR2 FQGNSA. CDR3 length: 14 amino acids. V lost 5 bases, J lost 5 bases, and 5 bases stayed unmatched. CDR3 amino acids: CASSPWTGGTEAFF. As DNA, the CDR3 is TGTGCCAGCAGCCCGTGGACAGGGGGAACTGAAGCTTTCTTT.

The rearrangement joins TRBV5-4 to TRBJ2-3; D might be TRBD2 (6 bases). CDR3 length equals 14 residues. V lost 1 base and J lost 3, with 9 bases in between. From germline, CDR1 is SGHNT and CDR2 YYREEE (reference sequence). CDR3 protein: CASSLPSATDTQYF. The CDR3 DNA is TGTGCCAGCAGCTTGCCTAGCGCGACAGATACGCAGTATTTT. The full variable domain, rest sourced from reference TRBV5-4 and TRBJ2-3, is ETGVTQSPTHLIKTRGQQVTLRCSSQSGHNTVSWYQQALGQGPQFIFQYYREEENGRGNFPPRFSGLQFPNYSSELNVNALELDDSALYLCASSLPSATDTQYFGPGTRLTVL.

This chain connects TRBV5-4 to TRBJ2-7; 10 positions agree with TRBD1. The germline V gene encodes CDR1 SGHNT and CDR2 YYREEE (reference sequence). J gave up 3 bases and V 4 bases, and 4 bases lay outside the gene matches. CDR3 length equals 14 residues. CDR3 residues: CASSPGTGVYEQYF. The DNA of the CDR3 is TGTGCCAGCAGCCCCGGGACAGGGGTCTACGAGCAGTACTTC.

The V gene is TRBV7-2, the J gene TRBJ2-5, with 9 bases lining up with TRBD2. Germline V gene sequence: CDR1 SGHTA, CDR2 FQGNSA. V lost 1 base, J lost 5 bases, and 8 bases stayed unmatched. The CDR3 covers 16 residues. The CDR3 DNA reads TGTGCCAGCAGCTTAGGGCTAGCGGGGTCGGGGGAGACCCAGTACTTC. This gives the protein CASSLGLAGSGETQYF.

The DNA for the CDR3 is TGTGCCAGCTCACCTATGGACAGGGGCAATGAAAAACTGTTTTTT. Translating gives CASSPMDRGNEKLFF. The chain joins TRBV18 to TRBJ1-4, with 9 bases identical to TRBD1. Germline CDR1 KGHSH, CDR2 LQKENI. CDR3 length: 15 residues. V gave up 3 bases and J gave up 5 bases; unmatched junction bases: 4.

The chain joins TRBV2 to TRBJ1-1; D is unresolved. V lost 7 bases and J lost 1, with 10 bases in between. The CDR3 has 13 amino acids. In germline, CDR1 is SNHLY, CDR2 FYNNEI. For the CDR3, the DNA is TGTGCCAGCACTAGTGAAGAGAACACTGAAGCTTTCTTT. Translating it yields CASTSEENTEAFF.

The J gene is TRBJ2-3, the V gene TRBV7-9, with TRBD1 identical over 10 bases. The CDR3 extends over 16 amino acids. V shed 7 bases and J 4 bases; nucleotides not matched to a gene: 11. Germline CDR1 reads SEHNR; CDR2 reads FQNEAQ (reference sequence). The DNA of the CDR3 is TGTGCCAGCATCGACCACTCCGGGACAGGGGCAGATACGCAGTATTTT. Translating it yields CASIDHSGTGADTQYF.